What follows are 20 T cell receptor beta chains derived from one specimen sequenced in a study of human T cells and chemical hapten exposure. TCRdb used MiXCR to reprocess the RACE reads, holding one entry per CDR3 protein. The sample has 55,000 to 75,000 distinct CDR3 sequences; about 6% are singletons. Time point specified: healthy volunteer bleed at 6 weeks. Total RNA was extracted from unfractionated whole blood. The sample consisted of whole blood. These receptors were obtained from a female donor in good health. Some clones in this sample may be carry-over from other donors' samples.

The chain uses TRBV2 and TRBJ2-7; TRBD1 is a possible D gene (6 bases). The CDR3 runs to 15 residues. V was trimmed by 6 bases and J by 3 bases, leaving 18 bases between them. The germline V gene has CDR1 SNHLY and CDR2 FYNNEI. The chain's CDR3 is CASRHDRNYIYEQYF. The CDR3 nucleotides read TGTGCCAGCAGACACGACAGGAACTATATCTACGAGCAGTACTTC.

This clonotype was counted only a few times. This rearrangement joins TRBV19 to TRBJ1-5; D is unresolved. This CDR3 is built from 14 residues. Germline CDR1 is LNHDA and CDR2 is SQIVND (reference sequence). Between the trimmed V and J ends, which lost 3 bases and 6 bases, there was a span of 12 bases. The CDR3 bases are TGTGCCAGTAGTATTTTAGGGCCAGGTCAGCCCCAGCATTTT. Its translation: CASSILGPGQPQHF. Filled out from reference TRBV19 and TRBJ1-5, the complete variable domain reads DGGITQSPKYLFRKEGQNVTLSCEQNLNHDAMYWYRQDPGQGLRLIYYSQIVNDFQKGDIAEGYSVSREKKESFPLTVTSAQKNPTAFYLCASSILGPGQPQHFGDGTRLSIL.

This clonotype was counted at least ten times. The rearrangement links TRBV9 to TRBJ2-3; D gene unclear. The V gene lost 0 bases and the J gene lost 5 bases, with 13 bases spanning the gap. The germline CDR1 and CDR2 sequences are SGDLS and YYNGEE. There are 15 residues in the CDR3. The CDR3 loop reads CASSVEAGVRDTQYF. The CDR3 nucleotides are TGTGCCAGCAGCGTAGAAGCAGGAGTGAGAGATACGCAGTATTTT. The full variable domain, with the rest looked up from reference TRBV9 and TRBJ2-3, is DSGVTQTPKHLITATGQRVTLRCSPRSGDLSVYWYQQSLDQGLQFLIQYYNGEERAKGNILERFSAQQFPDLHSELNLSSLELGDSALYFCASSVEAGVRDTQYFGPGTRLTVL.

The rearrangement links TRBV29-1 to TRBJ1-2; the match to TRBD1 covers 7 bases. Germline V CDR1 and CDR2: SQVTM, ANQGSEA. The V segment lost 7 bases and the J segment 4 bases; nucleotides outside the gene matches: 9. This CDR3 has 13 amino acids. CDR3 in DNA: TGCAGCGCGATGAACAGGGGTGGCTATGGCTACACCTTC. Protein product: CSAMNRGGYGYTF.

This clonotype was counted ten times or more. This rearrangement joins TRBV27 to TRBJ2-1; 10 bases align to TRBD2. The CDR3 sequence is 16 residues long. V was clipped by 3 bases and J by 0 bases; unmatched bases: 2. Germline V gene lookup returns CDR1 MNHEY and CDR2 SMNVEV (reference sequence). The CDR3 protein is CASSLTSGSSYNEQFF. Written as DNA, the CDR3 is TGTGCCAGCAGTTTGACTAGCGGGTCCTCCTACAATGAGCAGTTCTTC.

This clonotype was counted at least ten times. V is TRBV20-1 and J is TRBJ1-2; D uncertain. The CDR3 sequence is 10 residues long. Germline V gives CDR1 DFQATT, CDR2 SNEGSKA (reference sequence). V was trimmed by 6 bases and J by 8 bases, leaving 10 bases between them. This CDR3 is CSAGKRGYTF. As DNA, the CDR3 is TGCAGTGCCGGAAAGAGGGGCTACACCTTC.

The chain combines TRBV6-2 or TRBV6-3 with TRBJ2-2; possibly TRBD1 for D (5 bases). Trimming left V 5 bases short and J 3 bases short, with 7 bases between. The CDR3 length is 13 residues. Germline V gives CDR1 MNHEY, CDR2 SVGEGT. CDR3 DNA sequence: TGTGCCAGCAGTGACAGACACACCGGGGAGCTGTTTTTT. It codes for CASSDRHTGELFF.

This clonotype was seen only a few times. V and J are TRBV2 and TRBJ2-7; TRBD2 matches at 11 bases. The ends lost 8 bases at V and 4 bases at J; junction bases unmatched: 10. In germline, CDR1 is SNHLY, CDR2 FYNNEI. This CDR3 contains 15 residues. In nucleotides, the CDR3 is TGTGCCAGCCTACTCGAGGGACTAGCGGATTACGAGCAGTACTTC. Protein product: CASLLEGLADYEQYF.

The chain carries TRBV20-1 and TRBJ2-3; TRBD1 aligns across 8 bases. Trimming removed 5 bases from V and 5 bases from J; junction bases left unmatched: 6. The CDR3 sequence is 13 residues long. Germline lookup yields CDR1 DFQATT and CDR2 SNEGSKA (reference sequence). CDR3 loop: CSAWTGSEDTQYF. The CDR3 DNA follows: TGCAGTGCTTGGACAGGGTCCGAAGATACGCAGTATTTT.

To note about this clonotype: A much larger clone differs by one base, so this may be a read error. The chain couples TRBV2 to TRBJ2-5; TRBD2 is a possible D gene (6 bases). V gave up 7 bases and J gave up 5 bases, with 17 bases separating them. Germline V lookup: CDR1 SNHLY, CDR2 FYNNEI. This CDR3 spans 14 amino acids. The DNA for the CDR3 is TGTGCCAGCATTAGGACTATTTGCAGTGAGACCCAGTACTTC. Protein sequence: CASIRTICSETQYF.

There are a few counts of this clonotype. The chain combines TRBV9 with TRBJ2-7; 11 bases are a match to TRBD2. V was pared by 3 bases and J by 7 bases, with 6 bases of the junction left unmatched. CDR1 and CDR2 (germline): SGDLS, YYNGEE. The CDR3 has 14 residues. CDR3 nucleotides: TGTGCCAGCAGCGCCGGGGGACTAGCGGCAGAGCAGTACTTC. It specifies CASSAGGLAAEQYF.

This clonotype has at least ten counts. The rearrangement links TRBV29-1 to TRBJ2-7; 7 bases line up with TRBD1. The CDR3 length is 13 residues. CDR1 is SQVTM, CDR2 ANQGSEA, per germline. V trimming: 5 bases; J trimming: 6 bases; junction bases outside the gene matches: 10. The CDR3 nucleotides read TGCAGCGTTTCAGGTCAGGGGGTAGGCGAGCAGTACTTC. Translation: CSVSGQGVGEQYF.

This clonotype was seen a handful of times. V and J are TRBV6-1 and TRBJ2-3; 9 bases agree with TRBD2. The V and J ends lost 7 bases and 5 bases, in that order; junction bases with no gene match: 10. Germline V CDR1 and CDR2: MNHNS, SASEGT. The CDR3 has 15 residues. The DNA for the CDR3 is TGTGCCAGCACTGGCGGGAGGGCCGGGGGAGATACGCAGTATTTT. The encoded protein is CASTGGRAGGDTQYF.

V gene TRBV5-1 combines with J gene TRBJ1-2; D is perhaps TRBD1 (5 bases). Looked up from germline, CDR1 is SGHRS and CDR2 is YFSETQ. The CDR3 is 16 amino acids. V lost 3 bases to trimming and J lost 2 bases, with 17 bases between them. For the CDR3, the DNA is TGCGCCAGCAGCTCACACAACAAGACAGCCAACTATGGCTACACCTTC. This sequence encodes CASSSHNKTANYGYTF.

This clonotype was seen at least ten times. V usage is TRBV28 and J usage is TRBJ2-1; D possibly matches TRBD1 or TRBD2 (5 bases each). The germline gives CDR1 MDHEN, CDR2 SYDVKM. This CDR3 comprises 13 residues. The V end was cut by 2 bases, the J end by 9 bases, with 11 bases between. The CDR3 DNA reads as TGTGCCAGCAGTTTAGGGGGTGGGAGTGAGCAGTTCTTC. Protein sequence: CASSLGGGSEQFF. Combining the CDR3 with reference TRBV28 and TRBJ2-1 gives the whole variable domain DVKVTQSSRYLVKRTGEKVFLECVQDMDHENMFWYRQDPGLGLRLIYFSYDVKMKEKGDIPEGYSVSREKKERFSLILESASTNQTSMYLCASSLGGGSEQFFGPGTRLTVL.

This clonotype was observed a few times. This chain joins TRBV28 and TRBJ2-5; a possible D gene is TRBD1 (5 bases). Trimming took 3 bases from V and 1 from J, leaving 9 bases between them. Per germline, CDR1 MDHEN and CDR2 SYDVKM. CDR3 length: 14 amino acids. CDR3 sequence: CASSFRAFQETQYF. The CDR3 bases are TGTGCCAGCAGTTTCAGGGCGTTCCAAGAGACCCAGTACTTC.

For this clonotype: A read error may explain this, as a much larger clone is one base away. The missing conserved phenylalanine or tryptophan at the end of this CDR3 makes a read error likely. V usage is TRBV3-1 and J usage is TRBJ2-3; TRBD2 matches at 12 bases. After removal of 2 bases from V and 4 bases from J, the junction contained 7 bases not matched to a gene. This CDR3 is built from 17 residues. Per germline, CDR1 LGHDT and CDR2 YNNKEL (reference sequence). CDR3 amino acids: CASSQLAGGPFADTQYY. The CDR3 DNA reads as TGTGCCAGCAGCCAACTAGCGGGAGGGCCTTTCGCAGATACGCAGTATTAT.

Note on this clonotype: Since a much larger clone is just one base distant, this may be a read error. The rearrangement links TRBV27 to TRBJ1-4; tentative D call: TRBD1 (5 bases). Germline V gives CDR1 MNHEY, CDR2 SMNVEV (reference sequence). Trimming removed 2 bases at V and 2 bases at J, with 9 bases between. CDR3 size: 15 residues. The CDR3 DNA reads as TGTGCCAGCAGTTTAGAGGGGTATACTAATGAAAAACTGTTTTTT. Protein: CASSLEGYTNEKLFF.

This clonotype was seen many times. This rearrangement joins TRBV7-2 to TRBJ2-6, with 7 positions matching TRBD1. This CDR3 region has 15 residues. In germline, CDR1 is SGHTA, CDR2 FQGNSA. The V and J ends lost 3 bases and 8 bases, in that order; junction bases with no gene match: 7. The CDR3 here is CASSLGDRQPNVLTF. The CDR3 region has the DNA TGTGCCAGCAGCTTGGGGGACAGACAGCCCAACGTCCTGACTTTC.

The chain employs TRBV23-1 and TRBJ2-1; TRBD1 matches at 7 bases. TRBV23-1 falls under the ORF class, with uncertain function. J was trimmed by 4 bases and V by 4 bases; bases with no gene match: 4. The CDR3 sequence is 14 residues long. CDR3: CASSLPGQYNEQFF. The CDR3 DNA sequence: TGCGCCAGCAGTCTACCGGGACAGTACAATGAGCAGTTCTTC.